The 14 T cell receptor beta chains given below trace back to one sample, sequenced in a study of beta chain features in type 1 diabetes. Expressed TCRB transcripts were sequenced because the isolated RNA had all been reverse transcribed beforehand. The protocol was immunoSEQ multiplex PCR, while the TCRdb copy is restricted to in-frame clones and leaves out a portion. The sample includes 300,000 to 450,000 clones, around an eighth of them seen just once. Sample: naive CD4+ T cells from blood. The receptors stem from a man between 18 and 35 years old in good health.

In its sample, this clone was seen a few times. V gene TRBV5-4 combines with J gene TRBJ1-2; TRBD1 aligns across 11 bases. CDR1 and CDR2 from the germline V gene are SGHNT and YYREEE (reference sequence). Trimming cost V 3 bases and J 4 bases; bases outside gene matches: 2. CDR3 size: 14 residues. CDR3 DNA: TGTGCCAGCAGCTGGACAGGGGGCAGCTATGGCTACACCTTC. Translation: CASSWTGGSYGYTF.

This clone was seen a few times. The V gene is TRBV4-2, the J gene TRBJ2-5; TRBD2 agrees at 7 bases. The CDR3 totals 16 residues. Germline values: CDR1 LGHNA, CDR2 YNFKEQ. V lost 1 base to trimming and J lost 2 bases; unmatched junction nucleotides: 7. The CDR3 DNA reads as TGTGCCAGCAGCCAAGGGGGCGCGCGGGGGCAAGAGACCCAGTACTTC. Translation: CASSQGGARGQETQYF.

This clone was observed a few times. This rearrangement joins TRBV19 to TRBJ1-1, with 9 bases matching TRBD1. This CDR3 has 14 residues. V dropped 4 bases and J dropped 7; count of bases not matched to a gene: 7. Looked up from germline, CDR1 is LNHDA and CDR2 is SQIVND (reference sequence). This CDR3 is CASSTGTGRDEAFF. The CDR3 region has the DNA TGTGCCAGTAGTACCGGGACAGGGCGAGATGAAGCTTTCTTT. Full variable domain (missing parts from reference TRBV19 and TRBJ1-1): DGGITQSPKYLFRKEGQNVTLSCEQNLNHDAMYWYRQDPGQGLRLIYYSQIVNDFQKGDIAEGYSVSREKKESFPLTVTSAQKNPTAFYLCASSTGTGRDEAFFGQGTRLTVV.

The V gene is TRBV15, the J gene TRBJ1-6; D gene unclear. V was clipped by 3 bases and J by 0 bases, with 9 bases between them. Germline CDR1 reads LNHNV; CDR2 reads YYDKDF (reference sequence). The CDR3 loop spans 16 amino acids. DNA for the CDR3: TGTGCCACCAGCAGGGAGACGAGCTCCTATAATTCACCCCTCCACTTT. This translates into CATSRETSSYNSPLHF.

This clone was seen a handful of times. The chain has TRBV18 and TRBJ2-7; D gene unclear. The V gene lost 2 bases and the J gene lost 0 bases, with 11 bases spanning the gap. This CDR3 contains 15 residues. CDR1 and CDR2 from the germline V gene are KGHSH and LQKENI. The CDR3 DNA reads TGTGCCAGCTCACCAGCCAGGTCCTTCTCCTACGAGCAGTACTTC. This translates into CASSPARSFSYEQYF.

This clone appeared a few times. The chain combines TRBV7-6 with TRBJ1-1, with D possibly TRBD1 on 5 matching bases. The germline CDR1 and CDR2 sequences are SGHVS and FNYEAQ. Trimming stripped 5 bases from V and 6 bases from J, with 7 bases between. The CDR3 consists of 11 residues. CDR3 amino acids: CASSGTSEAFF. The CDR3 coding sequence is TGTGCCAGCAGCGGGACTTCTGAAGCTTTCTTT.

This chain joins TRBV9 and TRBJ2-5; 7 bases fit TRBD1. V lost 0 bases, J lost 4 bases, and 9 bases stayed unmatched. CDR1 is SGDLS, CDR2 YYNGEE, per germline. The CDR3 loop spans 16 amino acids. For the CDR3, the DNA is TGTGCCAGCAGCGTAGCTCCCAGGGGGTCTTTAGAGACCCAGTACTTC. Residues: CASSVAPRGSLETQYF.

This clone showed up just a few times. This chain connects TRBV28 to TRBJ1-1; 9 positions match TRBD1. Looked up from germline, CDR1 is MDHEN and CDR2 is SYDVKM. The CDR3 length is 10 residues. The junction had 3 bases not matched to a gene; V was cut back by 10 bases and J by 9 bases. The CDR3 bases are TGTGCCACCGGACAGGGGAAAGCTTTCTTT. Its translation is CATGQGKAFF.

This clone has just a few counts. The CDR3 sequence is CASAGGSYNSPLHF. Written as DNA, the CDR3 is TGTGCCAGCGCGGGGGGGTCCTATAATTCACCCCTCCACTTT. The gene calls are TRBV7-9 and TRBJ1-6, with D possibly matching TRBD1 (5 bases). From germline, CDR1 is SEHNR and CDR2 FQNEAQ (reference sequence). Trimming cost V 8 bases and J 1 base, with 9 bases left between them. The CDR3 has 14 residues.

This clone was seen more than once but under ten times. The rearrangement joins TRBV25-1 to TRBJ2-7; TRBD2 might be the D (5 bases). Deletions cut 2 bases from V and 6 bases from J, with 8 bases between. This CDR3 has 12 residues. Germline CDR1 is MGHDK and CDR2 is SYGVNS. CDR3 in DNA: TGTGCCAGCAGTGAACTCCGGGGCGAGCAGTACTTC. Amino acid sequence: CASSELRGEQYF.

The gene calls are TRBV5-1 and TRBJ2-2; no firm D call. The CDR3 loop spans 15 amino acids. CDR1 is SGHRS, CDR2 YFSETQ, per germline. Trimming removed 4 bases from V and 7 bases from J, with 17 bases in between. Here the CDR3 reads CASSQDVGGHGELFF. The DNA of the CDR3 is TGCGCCAGCAGCCAAGATGTCGGCGGCCACGGGGAGCTGTTTTTT. The full variable domain, with the rest looked up from reference TRBV5-1 and TRBJ2-2, is KAGVTQTPRYLIKTRGQQVTLSCSPISGHRSVSWYQQTPGQGLQFLFEYFSETQRNKGNFPGRFSGRQFSNSRSEMNVSTLELGDSALYLCASSQDVGGHGELFFGEGSRLTVL.

This clone was seen a few times. V and J are TRBV7-3 and TRBJ2-5, with D perhaps TRBD1 (6 bases). Germline values: CDR1 SGHTA, CDR2 FQGTGA. There are 13 residues in the CDR3. V lost 5 bases to trimming and J lost 10 bases, with 17 bases between them. The CDR3 reads CASSINPQGGQYF. CDR3 sequence (DNA): TGTGCCAGCAGCATCAATCCACAGGGTGGCCAGTACTTC.

The chain combines TRBV27 with TRBJ2-1; 9 nucleotides match TRBD1. CDR3 length: 15 residues. In germline, CDR1 is MNHEY, CDR2 SMNVEV (reference sequence). Trimming at V came to 6 bases and at J to 8 bases, leaving 11 bases not matched to a gene. The DNA for the CDR3 is TGTGCCAGCAGAAAAACGACAGGGGGGTTCTATGAGCAGTTCTTC. Its protein product is CASRKTTGGFYEQFF.

The genes are TRBV7-9 and TRBJ2-7; TRBD2 might be the D (6 bases). The germline gives CDR1 SEHNR, CDR2 FQNEAQ (reference sequence). This CDR3 spans 14 amino acids. V shed 4 bases and J shed 3 bases, with 13 bases lying between them. CDR3 sequence reads: CASSYARGGYEQYF. The CDR3 nucleotides read TGTGCCAGCAGCTACGCGCGGGGTGGCTACGAGCAGTACTTC.